The clone carrying this TCR beta chain was seen repeatedly, ten times or more. The data originate from a study of spatial heterogeneity in lung cancer. TCRdb passed the 5' RACE reads through MiXCR, listing each CDR3 protein once. The table has under 40,000 distinct CDR3 sequences, 4.5% to 6% seen once. The time point here: sample taken at primary tumor resection. Whole RNA from tumor, nontumor lung or frozen PBMC was sequenced unsorted. Germline CDR1 reads WSHSY; CDR2 reads SAAADI. Trimming stripped 4 bases from V and 1 base from J, with 10 bases between. CDR3 length: 14 amino acids. The chain uses TRBV10-2 and TRBJ2-5, with D unresolved. The source is a male donor with early-stage non-small cell lung cancer. The sample in question was PBMCs, obtained at surgery. CDR3 loop: CASSAQTRQETQYF. The CDR3 nucleotides read TGCGCCAGCAGTGCACAGACACGCCAAGAGACCCAGTACTTC.